These 11 T cell receptor beta chains were all obtained from the same sample, sequenced in a study of blood T cell repertoires in COVID-19. The protocol was immunoSEQ multiplex PCR, while the TCRdb copy is restricted to in-frame clones and leaves out a portion. The data hold some 370,000 clones, with approximately 87% observed a single time. The sample taken for sequencing was peripheral blood. The receptors were gathered from a woman aged 30 to 39 with COVID-19, enrolled during active disease.

The V gene is TRBV2, the J gene TRBJ1-1; TRBD1 matches 10 bases. Looked up from germline, CDR1 is SNHLY and CDR2 is FYNNEI. The CDR3 has 14 residues. V lost 7 bases and J lost 5; bases outside the gene matches: 7. The CDR3 DNA is TGTGCCAGCACTAGACAGGGGGCTCAAACTGAAGCTTTCTTT. Translation gives CASTRQGAQTEAFF.

The genes are TRBV6-5 and TRBJ1-6; 7 positions agree with TRBD1. V lost 8 bases, J lost 9 bases, and 13 bases stayed unmatched. Germline CDR1 MNHEY, CDR2 SVGAGI. CDR3 length equals 15 residues. CDR3 sequence: CASPRTGGGGSPLHF. The CDR3 bases are TGTGCCAGCCCGCGGACAGGTGGGGGAGGTTCACCCCTCCACTTT.

This clone was seen repeatedly, ten times or more. This sequence joins TRBV7-8 and TRBJ1-6, with D perhaps TRBD1 (5 bases). The CDR3 is 14 residues long. V was trimmed by 3 bases and J by 5 bases, leaving 8 bases between them. Germline V CDR1 and CDR2: SGHVS, FQNEAQ. The chain's CDR3 is CASSFSGNNSPLHF. The CDR3 DNA sequence: TGTGCCAGCAGCTTTTCAGGGAATAATTCACCCCTCCACTTT.

The chain combines TRBV7-9 with TRBJ2-7; the match to TRBD2 covers 8 bases. Germline V CDR1 and CDR2: SEHNR, FQNEAQ (reference sequence). Trimming took 5 bases from V and 2 from J; bases not matched to a gene: 8. This CDR3 is 15 amino acids long. The CDR3 nucleotides are TGTGCCAGCAGCCCCCGGACTAGCCGAACCTACGAGCAGTACTTC. Translating gives CASSPRTSRTYEQYF.

The chain uses TRBV19 and TRBJ2-7, with TRBD1 identical over 7 bases. CDR1 LNHDA and CDR2 SQIVND come from the germline V gene (reference sequence). The CDR3 runs to 12 residues. Trimming cost V 6 bases and J 3 bases; bases outside gene matches: 2. The CDR3 spells CASSHRGYEQYF. The CDR3 DNA reads as TGTGCCAGTAGCCACAGGGGCTACGAGCAGTACTTC.

The chain couples TRBV3-1 (or the pseudogene TRBV3-2) to TRBJ2-1, with TRBD2 matching 8 bases. The CDR3 extends over 13 amino acids. V shed 0 bases, J shed 15 bases, and the junction held 7 bases outside the gene matches. Germline assignment: CDR1 LGHDT and CDR2 YNNKEL (reference sequence). The CDR3 DNA is TGTGCCAGCAGCCAAGATCCGGCGGGAGGATGGTTCTTC. Encoded protein: CASSQDPAGGWFF.

The chain recombines TRBV6-5 with TRBJ1-1; 12 bases match TRBD1. This CDR3 is 15 amino acids long. V was pared by 6 bases and J by 11 bases, with 13 bases of the junction left unmatched. Per the germline V gene, CDR1 is MNHEY and CDR2 is SVGAGI. The CDR3, as DNA: TGTGCCAGCAGCAAGGGACAGGGGGCCGTCTTGAGGGCTTTCTTT. This sequence encodes CASSKGQGAVLRAFF.

The chain carries TRBV15 and TRBJ2-1; D might be TRBD1 (5 bases). The CDR3 consists of 14 residues. The V gene lost 2 bases and the J gene lost 6 bases, with 11 bases spanning the gap. Per the germline V gene, CDR1 is LNHNV and CDR2 is YYDKDF (reference sequence). CDR3 DNA sequence: TGTGCCACCAGCAGATTAAAGACAGTCAATGAGCAGTTCTTC. It specifies CATSRLKTVNEQFF.

The chain combines TRBV5-1 with TRBJ2-1, with D perhaps matching TRBD1 (6 bases). Trimming left V 2 bases short and J 3 bases short, with 12 bases between. The germline CDR1 and CDR2 sequences are SGHRS and YFSETQ. The CDR3 totals 15 residues. DNA of the CDR3: TGCGCCAGCAGCTTAGACAGGACAGACTACAATGAGCAGTTCTTC. Translation gives CASSLDRTDYNEQFF.

The chain employs TRBV7-2 and TRBJ2-5; TRBD1 aligns across 8 bases. From germline, CDR1 is SGHTA and CDR2 FQGNSA. V trimming: 5 bases; J trimming: 7 bases; junction bases outside the gene matches: 12. The CDR3 has 15 residues. Written as DNA, the CDR3 is TGTGCCAGCAGCCGCCCTGACAGGGGAAGAGGGACCCAGTACTTC. It translates to CASSRPDRGRGTQYF.

The chain has TRBV6-5 and TRBJ2-7; possible D gene TRBD2, 5 bases. The CDR3 length is 12 residues. Germline V CDR1 and CDR2: MNHEY, SVGAGI. The V gene lost 7 bases and the J gene lost 4 bases, with 11 bases spanning the gap. The CDR3 here is CASTPPGYEQYF. As DNA, the CDR3 is TGTGCCAGCACCCCCCCGGGGTACGAGCAGTACTTC.